The 14 T cell receptor beta chains given below trace back to one sample, sequenced in a study of control samples from healthy donors and cancer patients. Generated by immunoSEQ multiplex PCR, the TCRdb table keeps only in-frame clones and is missing some. The sample lists about 170,000 clones, 85% to 95% occurring once. The specimen was blood. The receptors were sampled from a woman aged 55-69 years in good health.

The rearrangement joins TRBV2 to TRBJ2-3; D is perhaps TRBD2 (5 bases). This CDR3 has 15 residues. Germline V gene lookup returns CDR1 SNHLY and CDR2 FYNNEI. Trimming pared 7 bases from V and 2 bases from J, leaving 16 bases between. The chain's CDR3 is CASTLAGRYTDTQYF. The CDR3 DNA is TGTGCCAGCACCCTGGCGGGCAGGTACACAGATACGCAGTATTTT.

The chain joins TRBV7-9 to TRBJ2-3; unclear D gene. Germline assignment: CDR1 SEHNR and CDR2 FQNEAQ (reference sequence). The CDR3 loop spans 14 amino acids. The ends were cut back, 7 bases at V and 4 bases at J, with 15 bases in the middle. The CDR3 DNA follows: TGTGCCAGCACCATAGCCAAGGGCGCAGATACGCAGTATTTT. This sequence encodes CASTIAKGADTQYF.

The chain uses TRBV30 and TRBJ1-2; the match to TRBD1 covers 7 bases. V was pared by 0 bases and J by 5 bases, with 9 bases of the junction left unmatched. From germline, CDR1 is GTSNPN and CDR2 SVGIG (reference sequence). This CDR3 is built from 15 residues. The CDR3 DNA is TGTGCCTGGAGTGTAATGAGGGGGCTGGGATATGGCTACACCTTC. Its protein product is CAWSVMRGLGYGYTF.

J is TRBJ2-7 and V is TRBV2; D is perhaps TRBD2 (5 bases). There are 15 residues in the CDR3. V dropped 10 bases and J dropped 6 bases, with 25 bases sitting between them. CDR1 is SNHLY, CDR2 FYNNEI, per germline. CDR3 region: CATTQAELLSREQYF. The DNA for the CDR3 is TGTGCCACCACTCAAGCGGAGCTACTAAGTCGCGAGCAGTACTTC.

The chain links TRBV7-6 to TRBJ1-4, with D unresolved. The CDR3 runs to 15 residues. Germline-derived CDR1 and CDR2 are SGHVS and FNYEAQ. The V and J ends lost 1 base and 5 bases respectively, with 11 bases between them. In nucleotides, the CDR3 is TGTGCCAGCAGCTTAGAAGGCAGAATAAATGAAAAACTGTTTTTT. This gives the protein CASSLEGRINEKLFF. The whole variable domain, filled in from reference TRBV7-6 and TRBJ1-4, reads GAGVSQSPRYKVTKRGQDVALRCDPISGHVSLYWYRQALGQGPEFLTYFNYEAQQDKSGLPNDRFSAERPEGSISTLTIQRTEQRDSAMYRCASSLEGRINEKLFFGSGTQLSVL.

The rearrangement joins TRBV9 to TRBJ2-7, with TRBD1 matching 7 bases. After removal of 4 bases from V and 5 bases from J, the junction contained 12 bases not matched to a gene. The CDR3 has 15 residues. The germline CDR1 and CDR2 sequences are SGDLS and YYNGEE. The CDR3 region is CASSPRTGKSHEQYF. The CDR3 DNA follows: TGTGCCAGCAGCCCTAGGACAGGTAAATCCCACGAGCAGTACTTC.

The V and J genes are TRBV5-6 and TRBJ1-4, with TRBD1 identical over 7 bases. CDR3 length: 14 residues. Per germline, CDR1 SGHDT and CDR2 YYEEEE. J gave up 4 bases and V 5 bases, and 5 bases lay outside the gene matches. For the CDR3, the DNA is TGTGCCAGCAGAAAGACAGGGCTTAATGAAAAACTGTTTTTT. This gives the protein CASRKTGLNEKLFF.

The gene calls are TRBV4-2 and TRBJ2-2; 11 bases map to TRBD2. There are 18 residues in the CDR3. Germline lookup yields CDR1 LGHNA and CDR2 YNFKEQ. V trimming: 1 base; J trimming: 6 bases; junction bases outside the gene matches: 10. CDR3: CASSQGFSLAGGAGELFF. In nucleotides, the CDR3 is TGTGCCAGCAGCCAAGGGTTCTCGCTAGCGGGGGGTGCCGGGGAGCTGTTTTTT.

The chain uses TRBV18 and TRBJ2-3, with TRBD2 as a possible D gene (6 bases). CDR1 and CDR2 from the germline V gene are KGHSH and LQKENI. V lost 2 bases and J lost 0, with 9 bases in between. CDR3 length equals 15 residues. CDR3 in amino acids: CASSPTGTSTDTQYF. The CDR3 DNA reads TGTGCCAGCTCACCAACGGGGACTAGCACAGATACGCAGTATTTT.

V is TRBV5-6 and J is TRBJ1-5; D unresolved. CDR1 and CDR2 from the germline V gene are SGHDT and YYEEEE. The V gene lost 4 bases and the J gene lost 9 bases, with 14 bases spanning the gap. This CDR3 has 13 amino acids. As DNA, the CDR3 is TGTGCCAGCAGCCCCCAAAAGGGCCCGCCCCAGCATTTT. This sequence encodes CASSPQKGPPQHF.

CDR3: CASSVAGGSSETQYF. CDR3 DNA sequence: TGCGCCAGCAGTGTGGCGGGGGGGTCCTCAGAGACCCAGTACTTC. V usage is TRBV10-2 and J usage is TRBJ2-5, with 9 bases aligning to TRBD2. Per germline, CDR1 WSHSY and CDR2 SAAADI. The CDR3 length is 15 residues. V was clipped by 4 bases and J by 4 bases; unmatched bases: 7.

The chain couples TRBV5-5 to TRBJ2-5; no reliable D call. The CDR3 contains 13 residues. Trimming took 1 base from V and 5 from J, leaving 9 bases between them. Germline-derived CDR1 and CDR2 are SGHKS and YYEKEE (reference sequence). The CDR3 DNA follows: TGTGCCAGCAGCTTGCCACATACTGAGACCCAGTACTTC. Translation gives CASSLPHTETQYF.

The genes are TRBV4-3 and TRBJ1-4; D is perhaps TRBD1 (6 bases). CDR1 is LGHNA, CDR2 YSLEER, per germline. The CDR3 runs to 14 residues. V was trimmed by 4 bases and J by 6 bases, leaving 12 bases between them. The CDR3: CASSPQGRDEKLFF. The CDR3 DNA is TGCGCCAGCAGCCCCCAGGGGAGGGATGAAAAACTGTTTTTT.

This rearrangement joins TRBV19 to TRBJ1-5; no reliable D call. CDR1 and CDR2 from the germline V gene are LNHDA and SQIVND (reference sequence). The V end lost 5 bases, the J end lost 6 bases, and 8 bases lay between the germline ends. This CDR3 has 12 residues. The chain's CDR3 is CASSPLGQPQHF. The CDR3 DNA is TGTGCCAGTAGTCCGCTAGGTCAGCCCCAGCATTTT.